These 29 T cell receptor beta chains were sequenced from one sample in a study of blood T cell repertoires in COVID-19. Here immunoSEQ multiplex PCR was the method, and the copy in TCRdb shows in-frame clones only, minus some. This sample has over 200,000 clones, with roughly 76% found just once. Sequencing was performed on peripheral blood. These receptors were taken from a human donor in a cohort sampled during active COVID-19.

The chain employs TRBV19 and TRBJ2-1, with D possibly TRBD1 on 5 matching bases. Germline CDR1 reads LNHDA; CDR2 reads SQIVND (reference sequence). V was clipped by 8 bases and J by 1 base, with 15 bases between them. The CDR3 is 15 amino acids. In DNA form, the CDR3 reads TGTGCCAGTTTGAACCAGGGTGGATCCTACAATGAGCAGTTCTTC. Translation: CASLNQGGSYNEQFF. Full variable domain (outside the CDR3, taken from reference TRBV19 and TRBJ2-1): DGGITQSPKYLFRKEGQNVTLSCEQNLNHDAMYWYRQDPGQGLRLIYYSQIVNDFQKGDIAEGYSVSREKKESFPLTVTSAQKNPTAFYLCASLNQGGSYNEQFFGPGTRLTVL.

The chain employs TRBV28 and TRBJ2-7; 10 positions match TRBD1. Germline values: CDR1 MDHEN, CDR2 SYDVKM. V was clipped by 10 bases and J by 5 bases; unmatched bases: 8. The CDR3 runs 13 residues. DNA for the CDR3: TGTGCCACCCACCGGGACAGGGGCCACGAGCAGTACTTC. It translates to CATHRDRGHEQYF.

The V call is TRBV7-9, the J call TRBJ2-5, with no clear D. The CDR3 totals 11 residues. Germline loops: CDR1 SEHNR, CDR2 FQNEAQ (reference sequence). The V end lost 0 bases, the J end lost 7 bases, and 3 bases lay between the germline ends. The DNA for the CDR3 is TGTGCCAGCAGCTTAGCGAGGACCCAGTACTTC. Encoded protein: CASSLARTQYF.

The chain combines TRBV28 with TRBJ1-5, with D unresolved. The germline CDR1 and CDR2 sequences are MDHEN and SYDVKM. Trimming stripped 8 bases from V and 2 bases from J, with 13 bases between. The CDR3 is 14 residues long. For the CDR3, the DNA is TGTGCCAGCCGTCGGGGTTGGGGCAATCAGCCCCAGCATTTT. This gives the protein CASRRGWGNQPQHF.

The rearrangement links TRBV5-5 to TRBJ2-1; D call uncertain. V was cut by 4 bases and J by 0 bases, with 11 bases left in between. This CDR3 spans 15 amino acids. In germline, CDR1 is SGHKS, CDR2 YYEKEE (reference sequence). This CDR3 reads CASSLTPSSYNEQFF. The CDR3 coding sequence is TGTGCCAGCAGCCTGACTCCTAGCTCCTACAATGAGCAGTTCTTC.

As to this clone: The same CDR3 arises from other DNA sequences in this sample as well. The V call is TRBV7-3, the J call TRBJ1-1; D gene uncertain. Germline V CDR1 and CDR2: SGHTA, FQGTGA. The V and J ends lost 1 base and 0 bases respectively, with 9 bases between them. The CDR3 spans 15 residues. CDR3 sequence reads: CASSLIGGMNTEAFF. CDR3 in DNA: TGTGCCAGCAGCTTAATTGGAGGAATGAACACTGAAGCTTTCTTT.

This chain connects TRBV18 to TRBJ1-1; 7 bases fit TRBD1. CDR1 KGHSH and CDR2 LQKENI come from the germline V gene. CDR3 length: 16 residues. Germline trimming cut 6 bases from V and 4 bases from J; bases unmatched to any gene: 14. CDR3 coding DNA: TGTGCCAGCTCCCCGGGACAGTTTAGATTGGGCACTGAAGCTTTCTTT. Translating it yields CASSPGQFRLGTEAFF.

The chain combines TRBV7-2 with TRBJ2-2; TRBD2 agrees at 7 bases. Germline V CDR1 and CDR2: SGHTA, FQGNSA. The J segment lost 3 bases and the V segment lost 6 bases, leaving 7 bases of the junction unmatched. There are 15 residues in the CDR3. The CDR3 nucleotides are TGTGCCAGCAGACTTACCGCGGGGGACACCGGGGAGCTGTTTTTT. It translates to CASRLTAGDTGELFF.

The J gene is TRBJ2-7, the V gene TRBV18, with 10 bases that match TRBD2. The J segment lost 9 bases and the V segment lost 3 bases, leaving 8 bases of the junction unmatched. Germline loops: CDR1 KGHSH, CDR2 LQKENI. This CDR3 is 14 amino acids long. CDR3 sequence reads: CASSPSGRGAGQYF. In DNA, the CDR3 is TGTGCCAGCTCACCGAGCGGGAGGGGCGCTGGGCAGTACTTC.

The chain couples TRBV30 to TRBJ2-1, with 7 positions matching TRBD2. This CDR3 has 14 residues. V lost 0 bases and J lost 4; bases outside the gene matches: 3. CDR1 is GTSNPN and CDR2 is SVGIG in the germline V gene (reference sequence). In DNA, the CDR3 is TGTGCCTGGAGTGTCCTAGCGGAATACAATGAGCAGTTCTTC. Translation gives CAWSVLAEYNEQFF.

In this sample, this clone is medium-sized (0.01 to 0.1%). This chain links TRBV6-4 with TRBJ2-4, with D perhaps matching TRBD2 (5 bases). The CDR3 sequence is 13 residues long. Trimming took 8 bases from V and 0 from J, leaving 8 bases between them. CDR1 is MRHNA, CDR2 SNTAGT, per germline. CDR3 sequence reads: CASLGVAKNIQYF. The CDR3 coding sequence is TGTGCCAGCTTGGGAGTAGCCAAAAACATTCAGTACTTC.

CDR3 sequence (DNA): TGTGCCAGCAGCGTAGGTAGCGGGAGGACGGGGACCCAGTACTTC. Protein sequence: CASSVGSGRTGTQYF. The V and J genes are TRBV9 and TRBJ2-5; 10 bases map to TRBD2. The V gene end was trimmed by 0 bases and the J gene end by 7 bases; junction bases not matched to a gene: 6. Germline CDR1 reads SGDLS; CDR2 reads YYNGEE. This CDR3 has 15 residues.

The chain couples TRBV11-2 to TRBJ2-6; TRBD2 might be the D (6 bases). CDR1 is SGHAT and CDR2 is FQNNGV in the germline V gene. V dropped 5 bases and J dropped 0 bases, with 8 bases sitting between them. This CDR3 spans 15 amino acids. CDR3 DNA sequence: TGTGCCAGCAGCCTGGGGGGCTCTGGGGCCAACGTCCTGACTTTC. It codes for CASSLGGSGANVLTF.

This clone has only a few counts. This chain uses TRBV5-1 with TRBJ2-7, with D possibly being TRBD1 (6 bases). V lost 5 bases and J 7 bases, leaving 19 bases between the germline ends. This CDR3 has 14 amino acids. Germline CDR1 and CDR2: SGHRS and YFSETQ. CDR3 in amino acids: CASRQGPTVGEQYF. Written as DNA, the CDR3 is TGCGCCAGCAGGCAGGGGCCGACGGTAGGGGAGCAGTACTTC.

On this clone: At one boundary the junction diverges from the germline segment, which might be a read error. The chain recombines TRBV23-1 with TRBJ1-5; 8 bases are a match to TRBD1. TRBV23-1 is identified as an open reading frame with a role that is uncertain. There are 11 residues in the CDR3. The CDR3 DNA follows: TGTCCCAGGGGGCTCGGTCAGCCCCAGCATTTT. This sequence encodes CPRGLGQPQHF.

The J gene is TRBJ2-7, the V gene TRBV6-5; weak D call: TRBD2 (5 bases). The CDR3 sequence is 14 residues long. The germline CDR1 and CDR2 sequences are MNHEY and SVGAGI. With 6 bases removed from V and 5 bases from J, the gap between germline ends came to 17 bases. CDR3 sequence (DNA): TGTGCCAGCAGCGGCGCGGGTTCTGAGCACGAGCAGTACTTC. It encodes CASSGAGSEHEQYF.

As concerns this clone: This same CDR3 is encoded by further DNA sequences in the sample. The rearrangement joins TRBV7-9 to TRBJ1-1; 7 bases map to TRBD1. The CDR3 is 15 residues long. Losses at the gene ends were 5 bases for V and 2 bases for J; bases not matched to a gene: 8. Germline V gene lookup returns CDR1 SEHNR and CDR2 FQNEAQ (reference sequence). The CDR3 protein is CASSPQGQLNTEAFF. In nucleotides, the CDR3 is TGTGCCAGCAGCCCTCAGGGACAGTTAAACACTGAAGCTTTCTTT.

This chain joins TRBV19 and TRBJ2-1; possibly TRBD1 for D (6 bases). Trimming stripped 6 bases from V and 2 bases from J, with 8 bases between. The germline CDR1 and CDR2 sequences are LNHDA and SQIVND (reference sequence). This CDR3 is 13 amino acids long. In DNA, the CDR3 is TGTGCCAGTAGGGACAGAACCTACAATGAGCAGTTCTTC. This translates into CASRDRTYNEQFF.

The chain links TRBV28 to TRBJ2-3; TRBD2 agrees at 11 bases. CDR3 length: 15 residues. Unmatched junction bases numbered 4, after V lost 7 bases and J lost 1 base. Germline values: CDR1 MDHEN, CDR2 SYDVKM. Here the CDR3 DNA reads TGTGCCAGCACCCTTAGCGGGAGGGGCACAGATACGCAGTATTTT. Amino acids: CASTLSGRGTDTQYF.

This clone was picked up many times. The chain recombines TRBV19 with TRBJ2-1; 12 bases line up with TRBD2. CDR1 LNHDA and CDR2 SQIVND come from the germline V gene (reference sequence). The CDR3 is 20 residues long. Trimming removed 3 bases from V and 9 bases from J; junction bases left unmatched: 21. The CDR3 loop reads CASSIRVGLAGGLSGGEQFF. CDR3 in DNA: TGTGCCAGTAGTATTCGGGTGGGTCTAGCGGGAGGGCTGTCGGGGGGTGAGCAGTTCTTC.

This chain links TRBV9 with TRBJ2-7; 12 bases align to TRBD2. There are 15 residues in the CDR3. Germline assignment: CDR1 SGDLS and CDR2 YYNGEE. The J segment lost 4 bases and the V segment lost 0 bases, leaving 2 bases of the junction unmatched. CDR3 nucleotide sequence: TGTGCCAGCAGCGTAGGGCTAGCGGGAGGGTACGAGCAGTACTTC. Translation gives CASSVGLAGGYEQYF.

The rearrangement uses TRBV24-1 and TRBJ2-6; perhaps TRBD2 as D (6 bases). Per the germline V gene, CDR1 is KGHDR and CDR2 is SFDVKD. Trimming removed 3 bases from V and 1 base from J, with 9 bases in between. This CDR3 is built from 16 residues. CDR3 residues: CATSDAGGSGANVLTF. The DNA for the CDR3 is TGTGCCACCAGTGATGCCGGGGGATCTGGGGCCAACGTCCTGACTTTC.

This chain uses TRBV28 with TRBJ1-2, with D possibly TRBD1 on 5 matching bases. V was clipped by 3 bases and J by 4 bases, with 12 bases between them. CDR3 length: 14 amino acids. Germline-derived CDR1 and CDR2 are MDHEN and SYDVKM. The CDR3 nucleotides read TGTGCCAGCAGTTTGGCAGGGTTGAGCTATGGCTACACCTTC. Translating gives CASSLAGLSYGYTF.

This clone was observed a few times. CDR3 nucleotide sequence: TGTGCCAGCAGACCTGGCCAGAGCGAGGATCAGCCCCAGCATTTT. Protein: CASRPGQSEDQPQHF. The chain has TRBV27 and TRBJ1-5, with no clear D. Trimming left V 6 bases short and J 5 bases short, with 17 bases between. The germline CDR1 and CDR2 sequences are MNHEY and SMNVEV (reference sequence). The CDR3 extends over 15 amino acids.

The V gene is TRBV7-3, the J gene TRBJ1-1, with D hard to call. V was trimmed by 1 base and J by 0 bases, leaving 9 bases between them. This CDR3 contains 15 residues. Germline values: CDR1 SGHTA, CDR2 FQGTGA. CDR3 bases: TGTGCCAGCAGCTTAAGCGGGTCCATGAACACTGAAGCTTTCTTT. Translation gives CASSLSGSMNTEAFF.

This sequence joins TRBV12-5 and TRBJ1-3; 11 positions match TRBD1. The CDR3 runs to 16 residues. Looked up from germline, CDR1 is LGHNT and CDR2 is FRNRAP. V shed 1 base and J 2 bases; nucleotides not matched to a gene: 1. The chain's CDR3 is CASGLGTGGTGNTIYF. Here the CDR3 DNA reads TGTGCTAGTGGTTTGGGGACAGGGGGCACTGGAAACACCATATATTTT.

The chain employs TRBV30 and TRBJ2-3; 7 bases map to TRBD2. This CDR3 region has 15 residues. Germline V gives CDR1 GTSNPN, CDR2 SVGIG (reference sequence). Germline trimming cut 0 bases from V and 6 bases from J; bases unmatched to any gene: 9. The CDR3 reads CAWSVRAVGGDTQYF. In DNA, the CDR3 is TGTGCCTGGAGTGTTAGAGCGGTGGGGGGGGATACGCAGTATTTT.

This clone was observed a few times. The J gene is TRBJ2-2, the V gene TRBV10-1, with TRBD2 matching over 9 bases. The CDR3 is 17 residues long. With V trimmed by 1 base and J by 1 base, 4 bases remained unmatched. In germline, CDR1 is WNHNN, CDR2 SYGVQD (reference sequence). CDR3 sequence (DNA): TGCGCCAGCAGTGAGTTCGGGCGGGAGGGGAACACCGGGGAGCTGTTTTTT. Its translation is CASSEFGREGNTGELFF.

The rearrangement uses TRBV19 and TRBJ1-1; possibly TRBD1 for D (6 bases). This CDR3 has 14 amino acids. Germline V gene sequence: CDR1 LNHDA, CDR2 SQIVND (reference sequence). V was cut by 4 bases and J by 1 base, with 10 bases left in between. The CDR3 protein is CASSTDRPNTEAFF. The CDR3 bases are TGTGCCAGTAGTACCGACAGGCCGAACACTGAAGCTTTCTTT.